This T cell receptor beta chain came from a study of identical twins. This clonotype has a single count. Trimming shortened V by 6 bases and J by 2 bases, and 11 bases separated the two germline ends. The germline V gene encodes CDR1 DFQATT and CDR2 SNEGSKA (reference sequence). There are 12 residues in the CDR3. Each CDR3 protein is one row after TCRdb ran MiXCR on the 5' RACE reads. Of 520,000 or so distinct CDR3 sequences in the sample, less than 25% were seen once. The same specimen was also included in a second study, on T cells expressing NK-cell markers. That report adds: Sequencing covered eight donors, seven HCMV-seropositive and one seronegative.

The chain couples TRBV20-1 to TRBJ2-7; no clear D gene. Source material: CD4+ T cells sorted from blood. The TCR sequence derives from a woman between 18 and 29 years old in good health. CDR3 residues: CSAGTSPYEQYF. CDR3 sequence (DNA): TGCAGTGCCGGCACGTCCCCCTACGAGCAGTACTTC.